A selection of T cell receptor beta chains follows, all from one sample in a study of shared clonotypes between healthy human individuals. The repertoire was sequenced with immunoSEQ multiplex PCR; TCRdb's copy has only in-frame clones and lacks some. The sample carries roughly 170,000 clones, approximately 61% recorded once. The sample taken for sequencing was memory CD4+ T cells sorted from blood. The receptor source for this set is a man aged 25 to 40 in good health. Each CDR3 is given with its conserved first and last residue. The D gene is left open where the match is weak. Only some rows state a clone size, as once, few, many or a class for expanded clones.

v_call	clone_size	d_call	j_call	cdr3_nt	cdr3_aa
TRBV6-5	few	-	TRBJ1-4	TGTGCCAGCAGTTCTACGAGGACATCCGGGGAAAAACTGTTTTTT	CASSSTRTSGEKLFF
TRBV5-1	-	-	TRBJ1-2	TGCGCCAGCAGCTTGCGTTCCGGGCATGGCTACACCTTC	CASSLRSGHGYTF
TRBV7-6	-	-	TRBJ1-4	TGTGCCAGCAGCCGCCAGGGGACTAATGAAAAACTGTTTTTT	CASSRQGTNEKLFF
TRBV7-9	-	-	TRBJ2-6	TGTGCCAGCAGCTCGTCCGGGGCTCCCCTCTCTGGGGCCAACGTCCTGACTTTC	CASSSSGAPLSGANVLTF
TRBV5-5	-	-	TRBJ2-7	TGTGCCAGCAGCTCCATGGTGGCCAGGGCCTACGAGCAGTACTTC	CASSSMVARAYEQYF
TRBV18	-	TRBD1	TRBJ2-3	TGTGCCAGCTCACGGGACAGGGAGGCCACAGATACGCAGTATTTT	CASSRDREATDTQYF
TRBV7-2	-	-	TRBJ2-2	TGTGCCAGCAGCCCTCATAGGGGCGGGGAGCTGTTTTTT	CASSPHRGGELFF
TRBV7-8	once	-	TRBJ1-3	TGTGCCAGCAGCTTATGGTCAGGGAAGAGCTCTGGAAACACCATATATTTT	CASSLWSGKSSGNTIYF
TRBV10-3	-	-	TRBJ2-5	TGTGCCATCAGTGACAGGGGTGTAAGAGAGACCCAGTACTTC	CAISDRGVRETQYF
TRBV9	-	-	TRBJ2-3	TGTGCCAGCAGCGTAGGCGGACCTGAGCCAGATACGCAGTATTTT	CASSVGGPEPDTQYF
TRBV5-1	few	TRBD1	TRBJ1-2	TGCGCCAGCAGCCTTGGACAGGGTCCTTTGGGCTACACCTTC	CASSLGQGPLGYTF
TRBV6-5	-	-	TRBJ1-1	TGTGCCAGCAGTACAGGGTTGGGCACTGAAGCTTTCTTT	CASSTGLGTEAFF
TRBV5-5	-	-	TRBJ2-1	TGTGCCAGCAGCCAGGGAATAGGTACCCTCAATGAGCAGTTCTTC	CASSQGIGTLNEQFF
TRBV21-1	-	-	TRBJ2-1	TGTGCCAGGGGGACTAGCGGGAGACAGGACAAGATCTTC	CARGTSGRQDKIF
TRBV6-5	-	TRBD1	TRBJ2-3	TGTGCCAGCAGACCAGGGGGCTGGACAGATACGCAGTATTTT	CASRPGGWTDTQYF
TRBV6-1	-	-	TRBJ2-3	TGTGCCAGCAGGTCCCAGGGGCCAGGCACAGATACGCAGTATTTT	CASRSQGPGTDTQYF
TRBV9	-	TRBD1	TRBJ1-1	TGTGCCAGCAGCGCCTCGACAGGGGTGAACACTGAAGCTTTCTTT	CASSASTGVNTEAFF
TRBV28	few	-	TRBJ1-2	TGTGCCAGCAGCCAACAGGCTGTATTCTATGGCTACACCTTC	CASSQQAVFYGYTF
TRBV7-2	-	TRBD1	TRBJ1-5	TGTGCCAGCAGCCCAGGGGGCGCGGGTCAGCCCCAGCATTTT	CASSPGGAGQPQHF
TRBV7-2	few	-	TRBJ1-1	TGTGCCAGCAGCTTAGCGTGGGGGGGCGCGAACACTGAAGCTTTCTTT	CASSLAWGGANTEAFF
TRBV7-3	-	-	TRBJ1-1	TGTGCCAGCAGCTTATGGGGGAATACTGAAGCTTTCTTT	CASSLWGNTEAFF
TRBV5-4	-	-	TRBJ1-2	TGTGCCAGCAGCATAGACAGGACCGATGGCTACACCTTC	CASSIDRTDGYTF
TRBV4-1	-	TRBD1	TRBJ1-2	TGCGCCAGCAGCCAAGATAACGGACAGGGTTCAGGCTACACCTTC	CASSQDNGQGSGYTF
TRBV6-5	few	TRBD1	TRBJ2-7	TGTGCCAGCAGTTACGGGACAGGGGGATACGAGCAGTACTTC	CASSYGTGGYEQYF
TRBV29-1	-	TRBD1	TRBJ2-1	TGCAGCGTCGGCAGGGGGCGCAATGAGCAGTTCTTC	CSVGRGRNEQFF
TRBV27	few	TRBD2	TRBJ2-7	TGTGCCAGCAGCCCACGATCGTCCGGGACTAGCGGGAGCTCCTACGAGCAGTACTTC	CASSPRSSGTSGSSYEQYF
TRBV6-1	few	-	TRBJ1-1	TGTGCCAGCATTAGGACGGACATGAACACTGAAGCTTTCTTT	CASIRTDMNTEAFF
TRBV11-3	-	-	TRBJ2-5	TGTGCCAGCAGCATGGGCGTTGTAGAGACCCAGTACTTC	CASSMGVVETQYF
TRBV30	once	-	TRBJ2-7	TGTGCGATGCACCGACCGGGGCCTGAAACGCAACAGTACTTC	CAMHRPGPETQQYF
TRBV28	-	TRBD2	TRBJ2-7	TGTGCCAGCAGTTTAGGGGGGACTAGCGGTTTCTCCTACGAGCAGTACTTC	CASSLGGTSGFSYEQYF
TRBV11-3	-	TRBD2	TRBJ2-5	TGTGCCAGCAGCTTAGGCGGGGGCCAAGAGACCCAGTACTTC	CASSLGGGQETQYF
TRBV11-2	-	TRBD1	TRBJ2-5	TGTGCCAGCAGCCACGGACAGGGAATACAGACCCAGTACTTC	CASSHGQGIQTQYF
TRBV5-1	few	-	TRBJ2-3	TGCGCCAGCAGCCCCCTTGTGTTAGATACGCAGTATTTT	CASSPLVLDTQYF
TRBV5-1	-	TRBD1	TRBJ2-3	TGCGCCAGCAGCTTCGGGACAGGGTTGGCAGATACGCAGTATTTT	CASSFGTGLADTQYF
TRBV5-1	-	-	TRBJ2-5	TGCGCCAGCAGCCCGGATGGGGTGCGGGGGACCCAGTACTTC	CASSPDGVRGTQYF
TRBV16	-	-	TRBJ1-2	TGTGCCAGCAGCCAACTGTCAGCGTATGGCTACACCTTC	CASSQLSAYGYTF
TRBV25-1	few	-	TRBJ2-6	TGTGCCAGCAGTGGCCATGCTGGGGCCAACGTCCTGACTTTC	CASSGHAGANVLTF
TRBV6-5	few	-	TRBJ1-2	TGTGCCAGCAGTTACTCCCAAACTATCGGGGATGGCTACACCTTC	CASSYSQTIGDGYTF
TRBV7-2	-	-	TRBJ1-1	TGTGCCAGCAGCTTATGGGGCATCCCCCCTGAAGCTTTCTTT	CASSLWGIPPEAFF
TRBV5-1	-	TRBD1	TRBJ2-5	TGCGCCAGCAGCTGGGGACAGGGGGCGCGCAGAGAGACCCAGTACTTC	CASSWGQGARRETQYF
TRBV2	-	-	TRBJ2-1	TGTGCCAGCAGACGGGACGGGCCAGCGGGCAATGAGCAGTTCTTC	CASRRDGPAGNEQFF
TRBV29-1	-	TRBD2	TRBJ2-3	TGCAGCGCCCGGGGTAGCGGGAGAACAGATACGCAGTATTTT	CSARGSGRTDTQYF
TRBV5-5	-	-	TRBJ2-7	TGTGCCAGCAGCCTAGGGACCGATCACTACGAGCAGTACTTC	CASSLGTDHYEQYF
TRBV7-9	-	-	TRBJ1-4	TGTGCCAGCAGCTTAGGGGGGGATTTCAATGAAAAACTGTTTTTT	CASSLGGDFNEKLFF
TRBV6-1	-	-	TRBJ2-5	TGTGCCAGCAGTGAGCCTGGTATCTCGGAGACCCAGTACTTC	CASSEPGISETQYF
TRBV7-2	-	-	TRBJ2-7	TGTGCCAGCAGCTTTAAGCGTGTGCAGTACTTC	CASSFKRVQYF
TRBV19	-	TRBD2	TRBJ2-7	TGTGCCAGTAGTATACGAACAGGGACTAGCGGGGCCTACGAGCAGTACTTC	CASSIRTGTSGAYEQYF
TRBV27	-	TRBD1	TRBJ1-4	TGTGCCAGCAGTTTAAGGGGGCGCGAAAAACTGTTTTTT	CASSLRGREKLFF
TRBV4-1	-	TRBD1	TRBJ2-7	TGCGCCAGCAGCCGGGACAGGGGGTACGAGCAGTACTTC	CASSRDRGYEQYF
TRBV5-4	-	-	TRBJ1-4	TGTGCCAGCAGCGGGGCCTCCTTCGCTAATGAAAAACTGTTTTTT	CASSGASFANEKLFF
TRBV7-9	few	-	TRBJ1-4	TGTGCCAGCAGCTCCCAGGGGATCGAGGAAAAACTGTTTTTT	CASSSQGIEEKLFF
TRBV4-1	-	-	TRBJ2-2	TGCGCCAGCAGCCAAGGGCACGGGAGAATGGGGGAGCTGTTTTTT	CASSQGHGRMGELFF
TRBV7-2	-	-	TRBJ1-2	TGTGCCAGCAGCCGAACTACCGAACCTGCTAACTATGGCTACACCTTC	CASSRTTEPANYGYTF
TRBV2	few	TRBD2	TRBJ2-1	TGTGCCAGCAGCGGACTAGCGAAATACAATGAGCAGTTCTTC	CASSGLAKYNEQFF